These T cell receptor beta chains were read from a single sample in a study of human T cells and chemical hapten exposure. TCRdb itself ran the RACE reads through MiXCR, one entry per CDR3 protein. The table lists tens of thousands of distinct CDR3 sequences, 8.5% of them singletons. The source material was whole blood, sampled in connection with sensitization to the hapten diphenylcyclopropenone (DPC). The receptors derive from a woman aged 45 to 65 with alopecia areata. Some clones in this sample may be carry-over from other donors' samples. The CDR3 runs from the conserved cysteine through the conserved F or W. The order of the fields is V gene, D gene, J gene, CDR3 protein. The D gene is left open where the match is weak.

TRBV6-6	.	TRBJ1-5	CASIGRVSNQPQHF
TRBV28	TRBD2	TRBJ2-3	CASSFSGLAGATPSTDTQYF
TRBV11-2	.	TRBJ2-3	CASSSYVDTQYF
TRBV29-1	.	TRBJ1-1	CSVSGGGQPNTEAFF
TRBV3-2	.	TRBJ2-1	CASSPRHPSDEQFF
TRBV27	.	TRBJ1-2	CASSLGGNYGYTF
TRBV7-9	TRBD2	TRBJ2-3	CASSAGLAGTDTQYF
TRBV6-2/TRBV6-3	.	TRBJ2-1	CASMRLAGEQFF
TRBV7-2	.	TRBJ2-2	CASSLKGGSGGELFF
TRBV7-3	.	TRBJ1-1	CASSAGELNTEAFF
TRBV5-1	.	TRBJ1-5	CASSLVRLPYSNQPQHF
TRBV5-6	TRBD1	TRBJ1-1	CASSLLVPTGEAFF
TRBV27	.	TRBJ1-1	CASSLKPVGPLAEAFF
TRBV11-3	.	TRBJ1-1	CASSLGSSNTEAFF